This entry features one T cell receptor (beta chain) sequence. Its target is unknown. Antigen-specific CD4+ T cell clonotypes were called by their expansion after viral peptide-pool culture in ViraFEST. It was after roughly 11 days of culture that CD4+ T cells were isolated. Participants completed two doses of the BNT162b2 or mRNA-1273 vaccine. Neither prior SARS-CoV-2 infection nor positive nucleocapsid antibodies were present in the vaccine recipients. Half the medium was swapped for IL-2 medium on days 3 and 7. This sample stems from a study of vaccination effects on CD4 cells after COVID-19. About the research overall: It was a median of 72 days after the second dose that post-vaccine samples were obtained.

CDR1 and CDR2 from the germline V gene are SGHTA and FQGNSA. The V end lost 5 bases, the J end lost 4 bases, and 14 bases lay between the germline ends. This CDR3 has 14 amino acids. Findings and limits, study-wide: Healthy vaccine recipients' vaccine-induced clones were almost all SARS-CoV-2 mono-reactive.

TCRdb's copy holds only in-frame clones and misses some; the assay was immunoSEQ multiplex PCR. The repertoire includes 25,000 to 35,000 clones, roughly four fifths of them detected once, and roughly 15% sits in the top ten. This clonotype originated in a human donor who received a COVID-19 vaccine. Sample: CD4+ T cells from PBMCs cultured with HCoV-229E spike peptides, taken after COVID-19 vaccination. The chain couples TRBV7-2 to TRBJ2-5, with D possibly called TRBD1 or TRBD2 (6 bases each). The CDR3 DNA reads TGTGCCAGCAGCGTAGGGGGGCTAGGAGAGACCCAGTACTTC. Translated: CASSVGGLGETQYF.